This T cell receptor (beta chain) was obtained from a study of blood T cell repertoires in COVID-19. The CDR3 runs 15 residues. The germline V gene encodes CDR1 MNHEY and CDR2 SVGEGT. V lost 5 bases and J lost 4; bases outside the gene matches: 4. Per the original methods: Reference gene primer amplification gave nucleated cell count estimates. Measured with immunoSEQ multiplex PCR; TCRdb has only the in-frame clones, and not every one. Clone size and V and J calls were adopted from that table, with D and trimming inferred from the DNA. Among 200,000 to 300,000 clones listed, 75% to 85% were seen once.

The genes are TRBV6-2 or TRBV6-3 and TRBJ2-7; 14 nucleotides align to TRBD2. This clonotype originated in an older woman with active or convalescent COVID-19. Sequenced: peripheral blood. The CDR3 reads CASSHGTSGGYEQYF. In DNA, the CDR3 is TGTGCCAGCAGTCACGGGACTAGCGGGGGATACGAGCAGTACTTC.